This T cell receptor beta chain was found in a study of sequential checkpoint blockade in melanoma. Germline V lookup: CDR1 SGHTA, CDR2 FQGTGA. Trimming at V came to 5 bases and at J to 3 bases, leaving 3 bases not matched to a gene. This CDR3 is built from 13 residues. Profiling relied on immunoSEQ multiplex PCR, and the TCRdb table lists in-frame clones only, not all of them. This sample has around 16,000 clones; about 92% occur once, and the top ten carry about 23%. Treatment defined: randomized to nivolumab then ipilimumab (arm A) or the reverse (arm B). The TCR comes from a human donor with melanoma. The sequenced sample was CD8+ T cells sorted from blood (inferred from file names), obtained from a patient given nivolumab and ipilimumab in sequence. The chain joins TRBV7-3 to TRBJ1-1; 7 nucleotides align to TRBD1. The CDR3 loop reads CASSATGDTEAFF. The CDR3 DNA sequence: TGTGCCAGCAGCGCCACAGGGGACACTGAAGCTTTCTTT.